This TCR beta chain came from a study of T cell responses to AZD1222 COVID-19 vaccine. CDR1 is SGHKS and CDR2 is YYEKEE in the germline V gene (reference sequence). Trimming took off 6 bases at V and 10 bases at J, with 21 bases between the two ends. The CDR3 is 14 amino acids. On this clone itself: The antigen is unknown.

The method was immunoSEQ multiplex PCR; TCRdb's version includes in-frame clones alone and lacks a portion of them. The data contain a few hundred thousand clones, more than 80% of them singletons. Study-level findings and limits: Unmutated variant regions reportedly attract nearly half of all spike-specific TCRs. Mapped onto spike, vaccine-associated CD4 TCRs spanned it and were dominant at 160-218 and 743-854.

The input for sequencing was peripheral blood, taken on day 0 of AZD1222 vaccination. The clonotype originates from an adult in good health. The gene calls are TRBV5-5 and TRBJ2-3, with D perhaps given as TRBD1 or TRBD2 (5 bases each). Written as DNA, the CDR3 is TGTGCCAGCACCGGTGGGGGTCGGCCTTGGGCGCAGTATTTT. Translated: CASTGGGRPWAQYF.